Listed below are T cell receptor beta chains from one sample, sequenced in a study of blood T cell repertoires in COVID-19. The data were produced by immunoSEQ multiplex PCR, yet TCRdb's version contains in-frame clones alone and is incomplete. The table lists about 300,000 clones, around 84% of them singletons. Sequencing used PBMCs or T cells enriched from blood (not recorded which). These receptors were collected from a man aged 25 to 40 who had recovered from COVID-19. Each CDR3 is given with its conserved first and last residue. The order of the fields is D gene, V gene, J gene, clone size, CDR3 DNA, CDR3 protein. The D gene is left open where the match is weak. Not all rows give a size; the values are once, few, many and, for expanded clones, a class.

d_gene: TRBD1
v_gene: TRBV2
j_gene: TRBJ1-5
abundance: NA
CDR3nt: TGTGCCAGCAGCGTAGGGACAGATTATAGCAATCAGCCCCAGCATTTT
CDR3aa: CASSVGTDYSNQPQHF

d_gene: NA
v_gene: TRBV29-1
j_gene: TRBJ1-1
abundance: once
CDR3nt: TGCAGCGCGACGACAGGACCTCCGAACACTGAAGCTTTCTTT
CDR3aa: CSATTGPPNTEAFF

d_gene: NA
v_gene: TRBV19
j_gene: TRBJ2-3
abundance: NA
CDR3nt: TGTGCCAGTAGTTTCCAGGGGTGGCGCACAGATACGCAGTATTTT
CDR3aa: CASSFQGWRTDTQYF

d_gene: NA
v_gene: TRBV6-5
j_gene: TRBJ2-3
abundance: once
CDR3nt: TGTGCCAGCCTCTATAGGGGGACAGATACGCAGTATTTT
CDR3aa: CASLYRGTDTQYF

d_gene: NA
v_gene: TRBV19
j_gene: TRBJ1-6
abundance: NA
CDR3nt: TGTGCCACCACACGGAGTAGCTCCTATAATTCACCCCTCCACTTT
CDR3aa: CATTRSSSYNSPLHF

d_gene: NA
v_gene: TRBV3-1/TRBV3-2
j_gene: TRBJ2-5
abundance: NA
CDR3nt: TGTGCCAGCAGCCAAGTCTCGGGAGAAGAGACCCAGTACTTC
CDR3aa: CASSQVSGEETQYF

d_gene: TRBD1
v_gene: TRBV6-5
j_gene: TRBJ1-3
abundance: NA
CDR3nt: TGTGCCAGCAGAGCCGACAGGGGACATGGAAACACCATATATTTT
CDR3aa: CASRADRGHGNTIYF

d_gene: TRBD1
v_gene: TRBV14
j_gene: TRBJ1-3
abundance: NA
CDR3nt: TGTGCCAGCAGCCAACTCGGGACAGGTGGAAACACCATATATTTT
CDR3aa: CASSQLGTGGNTIYF

d_gene: TRBD1
v_gene: TRBV2
j_gene: TRBJ1-2
abundance: few
CDR3nt: TGTGCCAGCAGTCCTTGGACAGGGACCTATGGCTACACCTTC
CDR3aa: CASSPWTGTYGYTF

d_gene: NA
v_gene: TRBV28
j_gene: TRBJ2-1
abundance: NA
CDR3nt: TGTGCCAGCAGCCGAACGAGTCTTTTTGAGCAGTTCTTC
CDR3aa: CASSRTSLFEQFF

d_gene: NA
v_gene: TRBV30
j_gene: TRBJ1-4
abundance: NA
CDR3nt: TGTGCCTGGAGTGTACAGGGAGTCGTTGAAAAACTGTTTTTT
CDR3aa: CAWSVQGVVEKLFF

d_gene: NA
v_gene: TRBV5-1
j_gene: TRBJ1-1
abundance: once
CDR3nt: TGCGCCAGCAGCGCAGGACAGATGAACACTGAAGCTTTCTTT
CDR3aa: CASSAGQMNTEAFF

d_gene: NA
v_gene: TRBV10-3
j_gene: TRBJ1-2
abundance: NA
CDR3nt: TGTGCCATCAGTCGGGAAGGGGGATCCCCGTATGGCTACACCTTC
CDR3aa: CAISREGGSPYGYTF

d_gene: TRBD1
v_gene: TRBV9
j_gene: TRBJ2-3
abundance: once
CDR3nt: TGTGCCAGCAGCCCACACACAGGGGCGGCAGATACGCAGTATTTT
CDR3aa: CASSPHTGAADTQYF

d_gene: NA
v_gene: TRBV12-3/TRBV12-4
j_gene: TRBJ2-7
abundance: NA
CDR3nt: TGTGCCAGCAGCATAGGGGGTGGCGAGCAGTACTTC
CDR3aa: CASSIGGGEQYF

d_gene: NA
v_gene: TRBV27
j_gene: TRBJ1-5
abundance: NA
CDR3nt: TGTGCCAGCAGCTATACGGCAGGTCAGCCCCAGCATTTT
CDR3aa: CASSYTAGQPQHF

d_gene: TRBD2
v_gene: TRBV10-2
j_gene: TRBJ2-7
abundance: NA
CDR3nt: TGCGCCTGCCTCCCTGCCCTAGCGGGGAGTAGCTCCTACGAGCAGTACTTC
CDR3aa: CACLPALAGSSSYEQYF

d_gene: NA
v_gene: TRBV21-1
j_gene: TRBJ2-7
abundance: NA
CDR3nt: TGTGCCAGCAGCAAAGGGGACAGCGACCCCCCTTACGAGCAGTACTTC
CDR3aa: CASSKGDSDPPYEQYF

d_gene: TRBD1
v_gene: TRBV27
j_gene: TRBJ1-5
abundance: NA
CDR3nt: TGTGCCAGCAGTTACGACAGGGGGCTTCAGCCCCAGCATTTT
CDR3aa: CASSYDRGLQPQHF

d_gene: NA
v_gene: TRBV6-5
j_gene: TRBJ1-2
abundance: NA
CDR3nt: TGTGCCAGCAGTCGAAGGGGCGTGGGCTACACCTTC
CDR3aa: CASSRRGVGYTF

d_gene: TRBD1
v_gene: TRBV6-5
j_gene: TRBJ1-3
abundance: NA
CDR3nt: TGTGCCAGCAGGGACAGGGGAGATGACACCATATATTTT
CDR3aa: CASRDRGDDTIYF

d_gene: NA
v_gene: TRBV28
j_gene: TRBJ2-3
abundance: NA
CDR3nt: TGTGCCAGCATTCGCAATTTAGCAGATACGCAGTATTTT
CDR3aa: CASIRNLADTQYF

d_gene: NA
v_gene: TRBV12-3/TRBV12-4
j_gene: TRBJ2-2
abundance: NA
CDR3nt: TGTGCCAGCAGTTTCGGGAGCACCGGGGAGCTGTTTTTT
CDR3aa: CASSFGSTGELFF

d_gene: TRBD1
v_gene: TRBV6-5
j_gene: TRBJ2-7
abundance: NA
CDR3nt: TGTGCCAGCAGTCCTCGACAGGGGTCGTTCCGCGAGCAGTACTTC
CDR3aa: CASSPRQGSFREQYF

d_gene: NA
v_gene: TRBV5-1
j_gene: TRBJ2-6
abundance: NA
CDR3nt: TGCGCCAGCAGCCGTTCCCTCCAGGGCTACTCTGGGGCCAACGTCCTGACTTTC
CDR3aa: CASSRSLQGYSGANVLTF

d_gene: NA
v_gene: TRBV6-4
j_gene: TRBJ2-1
abundance: NA
CDR3nt: TGTGCCAGCAGTGACGAGGGCAGCCACAATGAGCAGTTCTTC
CDR3aa: CASSDEGSHNEQFF

d_gene: NA
v_gene: TRBV19
j_gene: TRBJ1-2
abundance: NA
CDR3nt: TGTGCCAGTAGTATATCATCGGGGGCTAACTATGGCTACACCTTC
CDR3aa: CASSISSGANYGYTF

d_gene: NA
v_gene: TRBV12-5
j_gene: TRBJ1-2
abundance: NA
CDR3nt: TGTGCTAGTGGTTTGAGCGGCAGCATATCCTATGGCTACACCTTC
CDR3aa: CASGLSGSISYGYTF

d_gene: NA
v_gene: TRBV19
j_gene: TRBJ1-1
abundance: NA
CDR3nt: TGTGCCAGTAGGACAGGACGCCAGGCTTTCTTT
CDR3aa: CASRTGRQAFF

d_gene: TRBD1
v_gene: TRBV10-1
j_gene: TRBJ1-3
abundance: NA
CDR3nt: TGCGCCATCATACAGGGGGTCCCCCCTGGAAACACCATATATTTT
CDR3aa: CAIIQGVPPGNTIYF

d_gene: TRBD2
v_gene: TRBV7-8
j_gene: TRBJ2-5
abundance: NA
CDR3nt: TGTGCCAGCAGCCCCCGAGCGGGGGGGTTCCAAGAGACCCAGTACTTC
CDR3aa: CASSPRAGGFQETQYF

d_gene: TRBD2
v_gene: TRBV11-2
j_gene: TRBJ2-3
abundance: NA
CDR3nt: TGTGCCAGCAGCGCGGGACTAGCGGCAGATACGCAGTATTTT
CDR3aa: CASSAGLAADTQYF

d_gene: TRBD1
v_gene: TRBV29-1
j_gene: TRBJ2-3
abundance: NA
CDR3nt: TGCAGCGCCGAGAGGGGGCTCACAGATACGCAGTATTTT
CDR3aa: CSAERGLTDTQYF

d_gene: TRBD1
v_gene: TRBV27
j_gene: TRBJ1-5
abundance: few
CDR3nt: TGTGCCAGCAGTCCTGGGACAGGGGGGGGATATAGCAATCAGCCCCAGCATTTT
CDR3aa: CASSPGTGGGYSNQPQHF

d_gene: NA
v_gene: TRBV6-5
j_gene: TRBJ1-5
abundance: NA
CDR3nt: TGTGCCAGCAAGCAGGGCCCCAATCAGCCCCAGCATTTT
CDR3aa: CASKQGPNQPQHF

d_gene: NA
v_gene: TRBV30
j_gene: TRBJ1-6
abundance: NA
CDR3nt: TGTGCCTGGACACAGGATTCACCCCTCCACTTT
CDR3aa: CAWTQDSPLHF